This T cell receptor (beta chain) derives from a study of HIV-infected patients and healthy controls. J gave up 7 bases and V 1 base, and 2 bases lay outside the gene matches. Germline loops: CDR1 SGHTA, CDR2 FQGNSA. There are 15 residues in the CDR3. There are many counts of this clonotype. Approximately 500 ng RNA was reverse transcribed with alpha and beta constant-region primers. Using multiplexing indices, alpha and beta chain libraries were generated apart by chain-specific third strand synthesis. From the 5' RACE reads, TCRdb called clonotypes with MiXCR, one entry per CDR3 protein. The repertoire consists of 18,000 or so distinct CDR3 sequences, with approximately 9% occurring once and the leading ten covering around 6.5%. The repertoire came from unfractionated whole blood and reflected all unsorted peripheral T cells.

This TCR derives from an adult in good health. The sequencing sample was made of blood. The chain links TRBV7-2 to TRBJ2-1, with TRBD2 identical over 12 bases. CDR3 in amino acids: CASSLVTSGGNEQFF. The CDR3 coding sequence is TGTGCCAGCAGCTTAGTTACTAGCGGGGGGAATGAGCAGTTCTTC.